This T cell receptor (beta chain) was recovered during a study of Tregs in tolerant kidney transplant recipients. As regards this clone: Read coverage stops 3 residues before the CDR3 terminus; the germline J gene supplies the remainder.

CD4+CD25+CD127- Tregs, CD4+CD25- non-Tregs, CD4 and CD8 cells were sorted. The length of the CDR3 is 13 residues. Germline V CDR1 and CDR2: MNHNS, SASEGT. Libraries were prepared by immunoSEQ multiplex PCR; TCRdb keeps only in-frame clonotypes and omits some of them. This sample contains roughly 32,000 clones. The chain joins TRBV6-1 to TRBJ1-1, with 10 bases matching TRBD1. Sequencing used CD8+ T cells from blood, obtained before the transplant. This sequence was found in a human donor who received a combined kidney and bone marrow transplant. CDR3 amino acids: CASSEGTGGVAFF. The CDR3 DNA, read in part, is TGTGCCAGCAGTGAAGGGACAGGGGGAGTA.